This is a list of T cell receptor beta chains from one sample in a study of sequential checkpoint blockade in melanoma. Measured with immunoSEQ multiplex PCR; TCRdb has only the in-frame clones, and not every one. The sample lists around 18,000 clones; approximately 81% were seen once. The sequencing here drew on CD8+ T cells sorted from blood (inferred from file names), taken from a patient given nivolumab and ipilimumab in sequence. The receptor source for this set is a human donor with melanoma. CDR3s include the opening cysteine and the closing phenylalanine or tryptophan. Where a row states a size, it is once, few, many or the class of an expanded clone; other rows omit it.

v_gene	abundance	j_gene	CDR3aa
TRBV6-4	.	TRBJ2-2	CASSPGQGVPGELFF
TRBV4-3	.	TRBJ2-1	CASSQDSKLAGGQQFF
TRBV27	.	TRBJ2-7	CASSSLGHEQYF
TRBV23-1	.	TRBJ2-7	CASSQPDRDNPYEQYF
TRBV27	.	TRBJ2-7	CASSPTGPYEQYF
TRBV29-1	.	TRBJ1-1	CSVADNQWTEAFF
TRBV2	once	TRBJ2-7	CASNRDEQYF
TRBV6-4	few	TRBJ2-1	CASSDSSENNEQFF
TRBV19	.	TRBJ2-2	CASIAGPQGAGELFF
TRBV4-1	.	TRBJ1-5	CASSQERDQPQHF
TRBV7-9	.	TRBJ1-2	CASSLGGTDYGYTF
TRBV28	.	TRBJ2-7	CASSAFVGPFYEQYF
TRBV4-1	.	TRBJ2-2	CASSLGTGETGELFF
TRBV7-9	.	TRBJ2-5	CASSLTAYQETQYF
TRBV7-2	.	TRBJ2-3	CASSRRTGGTDTQYF
TRBV25-1	.	TRBJ2-7	CASSRSGLEHWEQYF
TRBV25-1	few	TRBJ2-2	CASSEWTEITGELFF
TRBV5-1	.	TRBJ2-1	CASSLGLADEQFF
TRBV2	.	TRBJ1-2	CARRQVENYGYTF
TRBV5-4	.	TRBJ1-4	CASSSTDRGYEKLFF
TRBV6-4	.	TRBJ2-5	CASSGTAEEGTQYF
TRBV29-1	.	TRBJ2-7	CSVGTSGNLEQYF
TRBV27	.	TRBJ2-4	CAIGAQGNIQYF
TRBV11-2	.	TRBJ2-1	CASSLNPSGVPNNEQFF
TRBV7-8	.	TRBJ2-1	CASSLPPGGNEQFF
TRBV6-1	few	TRBJ2-7	CASSFDRENYEQYF
TRBV30	.	TRBJ1-3	CASPGGGNTIYF
TRBV2	.	TRBJ1-1	CASTHRGSNTEAFF
TRBV4-3	.	TRBJ2-7	CASSPGQGLYEQYF
TRBV28	.	TRBJ2-2	CASIPGDRETGELFF
TRBV7-9	.	TRBJ1-1	CASSLTLSRGQLNTEAFF
TRBV18	.	TRBJ2-7	CASSPPAGESEQYF
TRBV4-3	.	TRBJ2-2	CASSQAWTGGNTGELFF
TRBV19	.	TRBJ2-1	CASSIRLAGVNEQFF
TRBV5-6	.	TRBJ1-1	CASSLRAGMNTEAFF
TRBV6-5	.	TRBJ1-6	CASSFGQSSYNSPLHF
TRBV6-1	once	TRBJ1-1	CASLLGENTEAFF
TRBV27	.	TRBJ2-7	CASRPGIPKYEQYF
TRBV6-5	.	TRBJ2-7	CASSTQGYEQYF